The source of this T cell receptor (beta chain) is a study of CD8+ T cells in alopecia areata. Findings and caveats of the study: Alopecia totalis/universalis scalp especially showed more expanded CD8+ clones than normal scalp.

Germline CDR1 reads SGHRS; CDR2 reads YFSETQ. This CDR3 comprises 13 residues. V was shortened by 0 bases and J by 5 bases, with 8 bases between the two germline ends. The authors extracted RNA and reverse transcribed it into cDNA as the sequencing template. Assay used: immunoSEQ multiplex PCR; TCRdb lists only in-frame clones, some missing. The data hold 110,000 to 150,000 clones, with less than 70% observed a single time. This clone was recorded a few times. As yet, its antigen is unknown. The treatment here: oral pan-JAK inhibitor, 5-10 mg twice daily. V gene TRBV5-1 combines with J gene TRBJ2-5; D is uncertain. The sample was CD8+ T cells sorted from blood, taken at week 4, from a patient treated with tofacitinib. This clonotype originated in a human donor with alopecia areata. Here the CDR3 reads CASSLAGWETQYF. In DNA, the CDR3 is TGCGCCAGCAGCTTGGCCGGGTGGGAGACCCAGTACTTC.